The clone carrying this TCR beta chain was seen at least ten times. Its target is unknown. This specimen belongs to a study of neurological immune-mediated disorders. Whole-study context: Relapsing-remitting forms accounted for most of the roughly 35 multiple sclerosis patients and secondary progressive forms for 3.

The CDR3 spans 10 residues. The ends were cut back, 6 bases at V and 4 bases at J, with 6 bases in the middle. Germline CDR1 and CDR2: SQVTM and ANQGSEA. In every sequencing run, more than 200 million TCR-beta sequences were generated from 15-18 subjects. One entry per CDR3 protein results from TCRdb running MiXCR on the 5' RACE reads. The top ten clones hold under 8.5% of a sample with 45,000 to 55,000 distinct CDR3 sequences, about 3.7% of them seen once. Overall study results and limits: It was the repertoires of 18 of 34 multiple sclerosis patients that phylogenetic grouping placed in one related-CDR3 cluster, which is a possible signature.

The chain is built from TRBV29-1 and TRBJ1-1; no reliable D call. This receptor was obtained from a man aged 55-75 years with multiple sclerosis. Sequencing was carried out using PBMCs. CDR3 sequence reads: CSVDGTEAFF. The DNA of the CDR3 is TGCAGCGTGGATGGCACTGAAGCTTTCTTT.